The present T cell receptor (beta chain) was sequenced within a study of early T cells in non-severe SARS-CoV-2 infection. At the level of the study: From unsorted whole blood, bulk RNA was sequenced, and the chains remained unpaired. Study observations and caveats: The VDJdb matching leaned toward anti-spike CD8 responses and overlooked private and CD4 specificities.

This CDR3 is 14 amino acids long. V lost 7 bases and J lost 4, with 16 bases in between. The germline V gene has CDR1 MNHEY and CDR2 SVGAGI. In its sample, this clonotype was seen a few times. Its antigen is as yet unknown. Individual cDNA molecules received unique molecular identifiers. TCRdb used MiXCR to reprocess the 5' RACE reads, holding one entry per CDR3 protein. The sample comprises 75,000 to 80,000 distinct CDR3 sequences, around 11% of which are singletons, and around 13% rests with the top ten. The sequenced sample was whole blood, obtained at baseline. This TCR was recovered from an adult who was a healthcare worker with PCR-confirmed SARS-CoV-2 infection or an uninfected control (not recorded which). The chain is built from TRBV6-5 and TRBJ1-2; the D gene is possibly TRBD1 (5 bases). The chain's CDR3 is CASKLQGLVYGYTF. CDR3 in DNA: TGTGCCAGCAAACTGCAGGGTCTGGTCTATGGCTACACCTTC.